The count of the clone carrying this T cell receptor beta chain is one. Using immunoSEQ multiplex PCR, the repertoire was profiled, and TCRdb retains in-frame clones only, with some absent. The repertoire has 150,000 to 200,000 clones, more than 75% of them found once; the top ten carry about a sixth. These data come from a study of blood T cell repertoires in COVID-19. CDR3 length equals 17 residues. V lost 4 bases to trimming and J lost 0 bases, with 19 bases between them. CDR1 KGHSH and CDR2 LQKENI come from the germline V gene. The sequence was collected from a woman between 45 and 65 years old with acute COVID-19. The source material was PBMCs or T cells enriched from blood (not recorded which). The chain has TRBV18 and TRBJ2-7, with D perhaps matching TRBD2 (7 bases). In nucleotides, the CDR3 is TGTGCCAGCTCACTAAGGGGGGGCCAGAGGGGCTCCTACGAGCAGTACGTC. Protein product: CASSLRGGQRGSYEQYV.